Each of the 31 T cell receptor beta chains below was sequenced from the same sample in a study of neoadjuvant anti-PD-1 for oral cavity cancer. Sequencing was performed with immunoSEQ multiplex PCR; in TCRdb, only in-frame clones are kept and a portion is missing. The table shows about 8,300 clones, with around 49% occurring only once. Here the sequenced sample was tumor tissue, taken before nivolumab (anti-PD-1) treatment. The receptors derive from a person between 40 and 85 years old with oral cavity squamous cell carcinoma.

This clone was observed a few times. The V call is TRBV9, the J call TRBJ2-2; TRBD1 matches at 8 bases. J was trimmed by 7 bases and V by 0 bases; bases with no gene match: 8. Germline lookup yields CDR1 SGDLS and CDR2 YYNGEE. The CDR3 is 16 amino acids. The CDR3 DNA is TGTGCCAGCAGCGTAGTGGACAGGGCTATCGGCGGGGAGCTGTTTTTT. This sequence encodes CASSVVDRAIGGELFF.

The chain uses TRBV6-5 and TRBJ2-6; D is ambiguous. The germline CDR1 and CDR2 sequences are MNHEY and SVGAGI. This CDR3 is built from 15 residues. V was clipped by 5 bases and J by 2 bases, with 10 bases between them. The CDR3 is CASSLGWTGANVLTF. DNA of the CDR3: TGTGCCAGCAGTCTAGGTTGGACTGGGGCCAACGTCCTGACTTTC.

In its sample, this clone is medium-sized. The CDR3 reads CASSLMVGEYEQYF. The DNA for the CDR3 is TGTGCCAGCAGCTTAATGGTAGGAGAGTACGAGCAGTACTTC. The rearrangement uses TRBV7-6 and TRBJ2-7; no definite D call. This CDR3 is built from 14 residues. Deletions cut 2 bases from V and 4 bases from J, with 12 bases between. Germline CDR1 is SGHVS and CDR2 is FNYEAQ.

The rearrangement joins TRBV19 to TRBJ2-6; D might be TRBD2 (7 bases). V was clipped by 10 bases and J by 1 base, with 23 bases between them. The germline gives CDR1 LNHDA, CDR2 SQIVND (reference sequence). The CDR3 runs 18 residues. The CDR3 DNA sequence: TGTGCCACCCGGTTGGGGGGGGGCGACAGGTCTGGGGCCAACGTCCTGACTTTC. Translation gives CATRLGGGDRSGANVLTF.

This chain uses TRBV6-5 with TRBJ1-5; D unresolved. Per germline, CDR1 MNHEY and CDR2 SVGAGI. This CDR3 comprises 13 residues. V lost 6 bases and J lost 2, with 8 bases in between. The CDR3 loop is CASRGFGNQPQHF. Written as DNA, the CDR3 is TGTGCCAGCAGAGGTTTCGGCAATCAGCCCCAGCATTTT.

The chain employs TRBV28 and TRBJ2-7, with 7 bases that match TRBD1. There are 13 residues in the CDR3. CDR1 and CDR2 from the germline V gene are MDHEN and SYDVKM. V shed 6 bases, J shed 3 bases, and the junction held 5 bases outside the gene matches. The CDR3 DNA sequence: TGTGCCAGCAGGGCAGGACAGGACTACGAGCAGTACTTC. Residues: CASRAGQDYEQYF.

The J gene is TRBJ1-1, the V gene TRBV19, with D perhaps matching TRBD1 (5 bases). The CDR3 has 14 amino acids. Trimming left V 10 bases short and J 3 bases short, with 18 bases between. Germline V gene lookup returns CDR1 LNHDA and CDR2 SQIVND (reference sequence). This chain's CDR3 is CATGPRGGDTEAFF. The CDR3 nucleotides are TGTGCCACCGGGCCCCGGGGGGGAGACACTGAAGCTTTCTTT.

V gene TRBV27 combines with J gene TRBJ1-3; a possible D gene is TRBD1 (5 bases). Germline CDR1 reads MNHEY; CDR2 reads SMNVEV (reference sequence). The V and J ends lost 5 bases and 1 base respectively, with 12 bases between them. The CDR3 is 15 amino acids. CDR3 bases: TGTGCCAGCAGTCAGCAGGGAATATCTGGAAACACCATATATTTT. Protein product: CASSQQGISGNTIYF.

The sample holds a few counts of this clone. CDR3 bases: TGTGCCTGGATGGGGGGCAGGAACTATGGCTACACCTTC. Translating it yields CAWMGGRNYGYTF. The chain couples TRBV30 to TRBJ1-2; a weak D match, TRBD1 (6 bases). Germline CDR1 and CDR2: GTSNPN and SVGIG (reference sequence). Trimming cost V 4 bases and J 2 bases, with 11 bases left between them. This CDR3 is built from 13 residues.

The J gene is TRBJ1-4, the V gene TRBV29-1; weak D call: TRBD1 (5 bases). CDR1 and CDR2 (germline): SQVTM, ANQGSEA. The CDR3 loop spans 14 amino acids. V lost 4 bases and J 8 bases, leaving 17 bases between the germline ends. The CDR3 loop is CSVALEGFWEKLFF. CDR3 DNA: TGCAGCGTTGCTTTGGAGGGGTTTTGGGAAAAACTGTTTTTT.

This clone has only a few counts. This chain joins TRBV30 and TRBJ2-3; a weak D match, TRBD2 (5 bases). Looked up from germline, CDR1 is GTSNPN and CDR2 is SVGIG (reference sequence). The CDR3 is made up of 15 amino acids. Trimming shortened V by 3 bases and J by 6 bases, and 19 bases separated the two germline ends. As DNA, the CDR3 is TGTGCCTGGAGCGGCCGGTCGGGGTCGCGGGATACGCAGTATTTT. Translation gives CAWSGRSGSRDTQYF.

This clone turned up a few times. The V gene is TRBV6-6, the J gene TRBJ2-4; D gene unclear. Germline CDR1 reads MNHNY; CDR2 reads SVGAGI (reference sequence). The CDR3 sequence is 16 residues long. With 2 bases removed from V and 0 bases from J, the gap between germline ends came to 11 bases. The DNA for the CDR3 is TGTGCCAGCAGTTACGAGTCTTTCCTAGCCAAAAACATTCAGTACTTC. This codes for CASSYESFLAKNIQYF.

The rearrangement links TRBV30 to TRBJ2-5; 12 bases are a match to TRBD2. V gave up 5 bases and J gave up 4 bases; unmatched junction bases: 11. Germline CDR1 GTSNPN, CDR2 SVGIG (reference sequence). The CDR3 extends over 16 amino acids. The DNA for the CDR3 is TGTGCCTGGGGCGGGGCACCGGGACTAGCGGGAGAGACCCAGTACTTC. Translation gives CAWGGAPGLAGETQYF.

The chain combines TRBV6-1 with TRBJ2-7; no clear D. The CDR3 is 12 amino acids. Germline CDR1 MNHNS, CDR2 SASEGT. Trimming cost V 2 bases and J 2 bases, with 4 bases left between them. CDR3 in amino acids: CASSEWTYEQYF. CDR3 coding DNA: TGTGCCAGCAGTGAATGGACCTACGAGCAGTACTTC.

This rearrangement joins TRBV10-1 to TRBJ2-3; D uncertain. CDR3 length equals 15 residues. The V end was cut by 3 bases, the J end by 0 bases, with 10 bases between. CDR1 and CDR2 (germline): WNHNN, SYGVQD (reference sequence). CDR3 bases: TGCGCCAGCAGTGATGGCGTGACTAGCACAGATACGCAGTATTTT. It yields the protein CASSDGVTSTDTQYF.

The chain couples TRBV6-5 to TRBJ2-3, with a possible D match to TRBD2 (6 bases). V was trimmed by 2 bases and J by 0 bases, leaving 12 bases between them. The CDR3 is 16 amino acids. CDR1 and CDR2 (germline): MNHEY, SVGAGI. The CDR3: CASSYTAGASTDTQYF. CDR3 DNA: TGTGCCAGCAGTTACACAGCGGGTGCTAGCACAGATACGCAGTATTTT.

This clone has more than one count but fewer than ten. The J gene is TRBJ2-2, the V gene TRBV7-9; 7 positions agree with TRBD2. Germline V gives CDR1 SEHNR, CDR2 FQNEAQ (reference sequence). The V segment lost 11 bases and the J segment 4 bases; nucleotides outside the gene matches: 19. CDR3 length: 17 residues. The CDR3 DNA reads as TGTGCCGGGCGGGGGTCTAACACCTCCGGGAGCACCGGGGAGCTGTTTTTT. It is translated as CAGRGSNTSGSTGELFF. Using reference TRBV7-9 and TRBJ2-2 for the parts outside the CDR3, the full variable domain is DTGVSQNPRHKITKRGQNVTFRCDPISEHNRLYWYRQTLGQGPEFLTYFQNEAQLEKSRLLSDRFSAERPKGSFSTLEIQRTEQGDSAMYLCAGRGSNTSGSTGELFFGEGSRLTVL.

In its sample, this clone was seen a few times. Here the CDR3 DNA reads TGTGCCTGGAGTTGGCGCGGGAGAGCATGGTTCTTC. This encodes CAWSWRGRAWFF. The V call is TRBV30, the J call TRBJ2-1, with 7 bases that match TRBD2. CDR3 length: 12 residues. With V trimmed by 2 bases and J by 15 bases, 10 bases remained unmatched. Germline values: CDR1 GTSNPN, CDR2 SVGIG (reference sequence). The entire variable domain, with the rest obtained from reference TRBV30 and TRBJ2-1, is as follows: SQTIHQWPATLVQPVGSPLSLECTVEGTSNPNLYWYRQAAGRGLQLLFYSVGIGQISSEVPQNLSASRPQDRQFILSSKKLLLSDSGFYLCAWSWRGRAWFFGPGTRLTVL.

The V call is TRBV28, the J call TRBJ2-7; possible D gene TRBD1, 5 bases. Trimming stripped 5 bases from V and 3 bases from J, with 11 bases between. In germline, CDR1 is MDHEN, CDR2 SYDVKM. This CDR3 comprises 13 residues. In DNA form, the CDR3 reads TGTGCCAGCAGTCTGACAGATTACTACGAGCAGTACTTC. Translation gives CASSLTDYYEQYF.

This clone was found once. This CDR3 reads CASRVGDHNTGELFF. CDR3 in DNA: TGTGCCAGCAGAGTTGGGGACCACAACACCGGGGAGCTGTTTTTT. This sequence joins TRBV6-5 and TRBJ2-2; D could derive from TRBD1 or TRBD2 (5 bases each). Germline V CDR1 and CDR2: MNHEY, SVGAGI. Trimming removed 6 bases at V and 2 bases at J, with 13 bases between. The CDR3 covers 15 residues.

This clone has only one observation. V is TRBV9 and J is TRBJ2-7; TRBD1 or TRBD2 may be the D gene (6 bases each). Trimming removed 0 bases at V and 3 bases at J, with 10 bases between. In germline, CDR1 is SGDLS, CDR2 YYNGEE. This CDR3 spans 14 amino acids. The CDR3 DNA is TGTGCCAGCAGCGTAGGGGGGGCGGACTACGAGCAGTACTTC. It is translated as CASSVGGADYEQYF. Using reference TRBV9 and TRBJ2-7 for the parts outside the CDR3, the full variable domain is DSGVTQTPKHLITATGQRVTLRCSPRSGDLSVYWYQQSLDQGLQFLIQYYNGEERAKGNILERFSAQQFPDLHSELNLSSLELGDSALYFCASSVGGADYEQYFGPGTRLTVT.

This clone was counted a single time. The J gene is TRBJ2-7, the V gene TRBV15; 7 bases align to TRBD1. The CDR3 is 17 residues long. Germline V CDR1 and CDR2: LNHNV, YYDKDF (reference sequence). The V gene end was trimmed by 0 bases and the J gene end by 0 bases; junction bases not matched to a gene: 8. The DNA for the CDR3 is TGTGCCACCAGCAGAGAGCCCCGGGACAGAAACTCCTACGAGCAGTACTTC. It encodes CATSREPRDRNSYEQYF.

This clone has only a few counts. The chain employs TRBV7-9 and TRBJ2-7, with D possibly matching TRBD2 (6 bases). The CDR3 has 14 amino acids. CDR1 SEHNR and CDR2 FQNEAQ come from the germline V gene (reference sequence). V was trimmed by 5 bases and J by 2 bases, leaving 13 bases between them. DNA for the CDR3: TGTGCCAGCAGCCCTAGGGACTTCACCTACGAGCAGTACTTC. Protein: CASSPRDFTYEQYF.

The rearrangement links TRBV6-5 to TRBJ2-5, with TRBD1 identical over 7 bases. V dropped 6 bases and J dropped 6; count of bases not matched to a gene: 10. This CDR3 contains 14 residues. The germline CDR1 and CDR2 sequences are MNHEY and SVGAGI. The CDR3 loop reads CASRTRDREKTQYF. In DNA, the CDR3 is TGTGCCAGCAGGACACGAGACAGGGAAAAGACCCAGTACTTC.

This clone was picked up a small number of times. The gene calls are TRBV21-1 and TRBJ1-5. TRBV21-1 is a listed pseudogene. The CDR3 runs to 15 residues. The CDR3 loop reads CAIPTGRGISQPQHF. CDR3 bases: TGTGCCATCCCAACAGGGAGGGGTATTAGTCAGCCCCAGCATTTT.

The chain links TRBV27 to TRBJ2-2; D is undetermined. This CDR3 region has 13 residues. The germline V gene encodes CDR1 MNHEY and CDR2 SMNVEV (reference sequence). The V and J ends lost 2 bases and 7 bases respectively, with 8 bases between them. Written as DNA, the CDR3 is TGTGCCAGCAGTTTACGGGTAGGCGGGGAGCTGTTTTTT. Translation: CASSLRVGGELFF.

The V gene is TRBV2, the J gene TRBJ1-4; 10 bases are a match to TRBD1. J gave up 8 bases and V 4 bases, and 10 bases lay outside the gene matches. The CDR3 sequence is 16 residues long. CDR1 and CDR2 (germline): SNHLY, FYNNEI. Here the CDR3 DNA reads TGTGCCAGCAGTGCGGGATTTGACAGGGGGCTAGAAAAACTGTTTTTT. It codes for CASSAGFDRGLEKLFF.

The chain joins TRBV30 to TRBJ1-1, with D uncertain. V lost 4 bases and J lost 4, with 19 bases in between. Germline-derived CDR1 and CDR2 are GTSNPN and SVGIG (reference sequence). The CDR3 loop spans 15 amino acids. The chain's CDR3 is CAWKEGIGRVTEAFF. CDR3 DNA: TGTGCCTGGAAAGAAGGGATAGGGAGGGTCACTGAAGCTTTCTTT.

The gene calls are TRBV6-6 and TRBJ2-1; D not resolved. In germline, CDR1 is MNHNY, CDR2 SVGAGI (reference sequence). V was cut by 2 bases and J by 6 bases, with 11 bases left in between. The CDR3 runs to 14 residues. DNA for the CDR3: TGTGCCAGCAGTTACACCCCCCCCTCCAATGAGCAGTTCTTC. It codes for CASSYTPPSNEQFF.

This sequence joins TRBV28 and TRBJ1-1; a weak D match, TRBD1 (5 bases). Germline V lookup: CDR1 MDHEN, CDR2 SYDVKM. The CDR3 has 15 residues. The V end was cut by 1 base, the J end by 2 bases, with 11 bases between. The CDR3 DNA reads as TGTGCCAGCAGTTTATCAGGAGGGGCCAACACTGAAGCTTTCTTT. This sequence encodes CASSLSGGANTEAFF.

The rearrangement joins TRBV6-1 to TRBJ1-1, with D unresolved. Trimming pared 5 bases from V and 1 base from J, leaving 8 bases between. This CDR3 spans 13 amino acids. Per the germline V gene, CDR1 is MNHNS and CDR2 is SASEGT. The DNA for the CDR3 is TGTGCCAGCAGTCGCCCCCCGAACACTGAAGCTTTCTTT. Encoded protein: CASSRPPNTEAFF.